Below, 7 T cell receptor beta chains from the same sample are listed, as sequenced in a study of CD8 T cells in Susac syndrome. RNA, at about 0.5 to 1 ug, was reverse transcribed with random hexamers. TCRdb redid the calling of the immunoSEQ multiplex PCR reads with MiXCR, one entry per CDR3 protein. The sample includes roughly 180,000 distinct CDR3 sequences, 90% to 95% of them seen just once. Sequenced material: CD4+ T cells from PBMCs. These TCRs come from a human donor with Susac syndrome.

CDR3 coding DNA: TGTGCCTGGAAACCGTCGGGACTAGCCTACTACGAGCAGTACTTC. Translating gives CAWKPSGLAYYEQYF. This chain joins TRBV30 and TRBJ2-7; 9 bases are shared with TRBD2. The length of the CDR3 is 15 residues. Germline values: CDR1 GTSNPN, CDR2 SVGIG (reference sequence). Trimming at V came to 4 bases and at J to 3 bases, leaving 10 bases not matched to a gene.

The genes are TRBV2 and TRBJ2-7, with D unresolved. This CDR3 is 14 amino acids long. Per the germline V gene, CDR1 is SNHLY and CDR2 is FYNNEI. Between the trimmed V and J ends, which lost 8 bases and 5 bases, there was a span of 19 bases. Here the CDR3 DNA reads TGTGCCAGCGCGATGGGGTCCGGTCTAGACGAGCAGTACTTC. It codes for CASAMGSGLDEQYF.

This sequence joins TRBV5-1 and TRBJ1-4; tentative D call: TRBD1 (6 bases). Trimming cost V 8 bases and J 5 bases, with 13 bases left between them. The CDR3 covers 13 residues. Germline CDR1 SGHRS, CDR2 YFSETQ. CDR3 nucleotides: TGCGCCAGTGGACAGTCGCCGAATGAAAAACTGTTTTTT. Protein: CASGQSPNEKLFF. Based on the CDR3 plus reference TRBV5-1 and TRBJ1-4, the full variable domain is KAGVTQTPRYLIKTRGQQVTLSCSPISGHRSVSWYQQTPGQGLQFLFEYFSETQRNKGNFPGRFSGRQFSNSRSEMNVSTLELGDSALYLCASGQSPNEKLFFGSGTQLSVL.

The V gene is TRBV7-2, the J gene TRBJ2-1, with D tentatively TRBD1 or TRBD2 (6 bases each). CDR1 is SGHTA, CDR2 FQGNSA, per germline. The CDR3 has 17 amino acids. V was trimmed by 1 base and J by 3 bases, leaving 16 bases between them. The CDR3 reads CASSLVGPGASYNEQFF. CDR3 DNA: TGTGCCAGCAGCTTAGTCGGTCCGGGGGCTAGCTACAATGAGCAGTTCTTC.

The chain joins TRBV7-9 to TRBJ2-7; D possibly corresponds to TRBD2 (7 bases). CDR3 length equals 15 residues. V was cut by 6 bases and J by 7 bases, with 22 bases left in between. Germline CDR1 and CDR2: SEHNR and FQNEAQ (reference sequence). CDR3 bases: TGTGCCAGCAGTTCCGTGGCGGGGGCGCCGGAAGAGCAGTACTTC. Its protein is CASSSVAGAPEEQYF.

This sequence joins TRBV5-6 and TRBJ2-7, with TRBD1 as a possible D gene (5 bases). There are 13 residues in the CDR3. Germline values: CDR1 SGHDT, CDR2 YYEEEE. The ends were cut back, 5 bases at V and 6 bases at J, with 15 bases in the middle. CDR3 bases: TGTGCCAGCAGATCGCAGGGTATTTCCGAGCAGTACTTC. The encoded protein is CASRSQGISEQYF. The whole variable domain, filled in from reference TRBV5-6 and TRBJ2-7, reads DAGVTQSPTHLIKTRGQQVTLRCSPKSGHDTVSWYQQALGQGPQFIFQYYEEEERQRGNFPDRFSGHQFPNYSSELNVNALLLGDSALYLCASRSQGISEQYFGPGTRLTVT.

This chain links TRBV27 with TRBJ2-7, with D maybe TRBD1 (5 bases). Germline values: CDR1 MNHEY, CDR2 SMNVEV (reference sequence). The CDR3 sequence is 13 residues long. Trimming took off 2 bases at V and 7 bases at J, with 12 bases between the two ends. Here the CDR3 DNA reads TGTGCCAGCAGTTTAAGCAGGGCCTCGGAGCAGTACTTC. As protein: CASSLSRASEQYF.